Listed below are T cell receptor beta chains from one sample, sequenced in a study of T cells in Graves' hyperthyroidism and ophthalmopathy. TCRdb recomputed calls from the multiplex PCR reads with MiXCR, one row per CDR3 protein. The sample contains around 690,000 distinct CDR3 sequences, roughly a sixth of which appear only once. The sequenced material came from blood. The source is a man aged 45-65 years with Graves' hyperthyroidism. The CDR3 runs from the conserved cysteine through the conserved F or W. A D gene is named only where the DNA matches it firmly. Only some rows state a clone size, as once, few, many or a class for expanded clones.

cdr3_nt: TGTGCCAGCAGAACCAACCGGGACAGGGTAAGGCAGCCCCAGCATTTT
cdr3_aa: CASRTNRDRVRQPQHF
cdr3_length: 16
clone_size: many
j_call: TRBJ1-5
d_call: TRBD1
v_call: TRBV28

cdr3_nt: TGTGCCAGCACCCCGAGGACTAGCGGGAGCTCCTACGAGCAGTACTTC
cdr3_aa: CASTPRTSGSSYEQYF
cdr3_length: 16
clone_size: few
j_call: TRBJ2-7
d_call: TRBD2
v_call: TRBV6-1

cdr3_nt: TGTGCCAGCAGTCCGGGACTCTTGAACACTGAAGCTTTCTTT
cdr3_aa: CASSPGLLNTEAFF
cdr3_length: 14
clone_size: many
j_call: TRBJ1-1
d_call: NA
v_call: TRBV11-2

cdr3_nt: TGTGCCAGCAGTGAGGGACAGATCTCCTACGAGCAGTACTTC
cdr3_aa: CASSEGQISYEQYF
cdr3_length: 14
clone_size: many
j_call: TRBJ2-7
d_call: TRBD1
v_call: TRBV2

cdr3_nt: TGTGCCAGCAGCTTATGGGCAGGGGGGATGAATTCACCCCTCCACTTT
cdr3_aa: CASSLWAGGMNSPLHF
cdr3_length: 16
clone_size: many
j_call: TRBJ1-6
d_call: TRBD1
v_call: TRBV7-9

cdr3_nt: TGTGCCAGCAGCTCGATACGAGTCGGGGAGCTGTTTTTT
cdr3_aa: CASSSIRVGELFF
cdr3_length: 13
clone_size: many
j_call: TRBJ2-2
d_call: NA
v_call: TRBV11-2

cdr3_nt: TGTGCCACAAAGGACGACTCCTACGAGCAGTACTTC
cdr3_aa: CATKDDSYEQYF
cdr3_length: 12
clone_size: NA
j_call: TRBJ2-7
d_call: NA
v_call: TRBV10-3

cdr3_nt: TGTGCCAGCAGGGTACTCACAGGGAAGGGACAGCCCCAGCATTTT
cdr3_aa: CASRVLTGKGQPQHF
cdr3_length: 15
clone_size: NA
j_call: TRBJ1-5
d_call: NA
v_call: TRBV2

cdr3_nt: TGCAGTGCTAACGGACAGGACCCCACAGATACGCAGTATTTT
cdr3_aa: CSANGQDPTDTQYF
cdr3_length: 14
clone_size: many
j_call: TRBJ2-3
d_call: TRBD1
v_call: TRBV20-1

cdr3_nt: TGTGCCAGCACCTCGGACAGGAGGTCCCTCCACTTT
cdr3_aa: CASTSDRRSLHF
cdr3_length: 12
clone_size: many
j_call: TRBJ1-6
d_call: TRBD1
v_call: TRBV12-3/TRBV12-4

cdr3_nt: TGCGCCAGCAGCTTGGCCCGCGGGTTCCACGAGCAGTACTTC
cdr3_aa: CASSLARGFHEQYF
cdr3_length: 14
clone_size: NA
j_call: TRBJ2-7
d_call: NA
v_call: TRBV5-1

cdr3_nt: TGTGCCTGGAGTGTAACGGGACCGGAGCAGTACTTC
cdr3_aa: CAWSVTGPEQYF
cdr3_length: 12
clone_size: few
j_call: TRBJ2-7
d_call: NA
v_call: TRBV30

cdr3_nt: TGTGCCAGTAGTTACCCCGGGCCCCGCGGGAACACCGGGGAGCTGTTTTTT
cdr3_aa: CASSYPGPRGNTGELFF
cdr3_length: 17
clone_size: few
j_call: TRBJ2-2
d_call: NA
v_call: TRBV19

cdr3_nt: TGTGCCAGTAGCCGGGCTAGCGGGGCATACAATGAGCAGTTCTTC
cdr3_aa: CASSRASGAYNEQFF
cdr3_length: 15
clone_size: many
j_call: TRBJ2-1
d_call: TRBD2
v_call: TRBV19

cdr3_nt: TGTGCCAGCAGAGGGATGGGGGGGCTCTATGGCTACACCTTC
cdr3_aa: CASRGMGGLYGYTF
cdr3_length: 14
clone_size: many
j_call: TRBJ1-2
d_call: NA
v_call: TRBV28

cdr3_nt: TGTGCCAGTAGTATAGATCGCAAAGGGGCTCACGGGGAGCTGTTTTTT
cdr3_aa: CASSIDRKGAHGELFF
cdr3_length: 16
clone_size: NA
j_call: TRBJ2-2
d_call: NA
v_call: TRBV19

cdr3_nt: TGTGCCAGCAGTCCAGGACAGGGAGGTCAGCCCCAGCATTTT
cdr3_aa: CASSPGQGGQPQHF
cdr3_length: 14
clone_size: many
j_call: TRBJ1-5
d_call: TRBD1
v_call: TRBV18

cdr3_nt: TGTGCCATCAGTGAAAGGACAGAAGGCTCTGGAAACACCATATATTTT
cdr3_aa: CAISERTEGSGNTIYF
cdr3_length: 16
clone_size: many
j_call: TRBJ1-3
d_call: NA
v_call: TRBV10-3

cdr3_nt: TGTGCCACCAGTGATGGGACAGGCCTCTGGACAGATACGCAGTATTTT
cdr3_aa: CATSDGTGLWTDTQYF
cdr3_length: 16
clone_size: few
j_call: TRBJ2-3
d_call: TRBD1
v_call: TRBV24-1

cdr3_nt: TGTGCCAGCAGCTTGAGTGTTACTAGCGGTACCTACGAGCAGTACTTC
cdr3_aa: CASSLSVTSGTYEQYF
cdr3_length: 16
clone_size: few
j_call: TRBJ2-7
d_call: TRBD2
v_call: TRBV5-5

cdr3_nt: TGCAGCGTTGAAGGGGGGGAGAATGAGCAGTTCTTC
cdr3_aa: CSVEGGENEQFF
cdr3_length: 12
clone_size: NA
j_call: TRBJ2-1
d_call: NA
v_call: TRBV29-1

cdr3_nt: TGTGCCAGTAGTATAGGAATACTAGCGGGAGCCCAAGAGACCCAGTACTTC
cdr3_aa: CASSIGILAGAQETQYF
cdr3_length: 17
clone_size: few
j_call: TRBJ2-5
d_call: TRBD2
v_call: TRBV19

cdr3_nt: TGCGCCAGCAGCTCTGGACATAACACCGGGGAGCTGTTTTTT
cdr3_aa: CASSSGHNTGELFF
cdr3_length: 14
clone_size: NA
j_call: TRBJ2-2
d_call: NA
v_call: TRBV5-1

cdr3_nt: TGTGCCAGCAGCTTAGAGCGGGAGATCCAAGAGACCCAGTACTTC
cdr3_aa: CASSLEREIQETQYF
cdr3_length: 15
clone_size: many
j_call: TRBJ2-5
d_call: TRBD2
v_call: TRBV7-9

cdr3_nt: TGTGCCTGGAGTGTTGGCGCAGATACGCAGTATTTT
cdr3_aa: CAWSVGADTQYF
cdr3_length: 12
clone_size: many
j_call: TRBJ2-3
d_call: NA
v_call: TRBV30

cdr3_nt: TGTGCCAGCAGCCGAGAAACAGGGGGCATAAGTGGCTACACCTTC
cdr3_aa: CASSRETGGISGYTF
cdr3_length: 15
clone_size: NA
j_call: TRBJ1-2
d_call: TRBD1
v_call: TRBV3-1

cdr3_nt: TGTGCCAGCAGCTTTTCTAGCGGGAGTTTGGCTCGGAATGAGCAGTTCTTC
cdr3_aa: CASSFSSGSLARNEQFF
cdr3_length: 17
clone_size: many
j_call: TRBJ2-1
d_call: TRBD2
v_call: TRBV11-2

cdr3_nt: TGCGCCAGCAGCTTGGAAGGGACAGGGAACACAGATACGCAGTATTTT
cdr3_aa: CASSLEGTGNTDTQYF
cdr3_length: 16
clone_size: many
j_call: TRBJ2-3
d_call: TRBD1
v_call: TRBV5-1

cdr3_nt: TGCAGTGCCCCCTTCGCGGGACGCTCCTACAATGAGCAGTTCTTC
cdr3_aa: CSAPFAGRSYNEQFF
cdr3_length: 15
clone_size: NA
j_call: TRBJ2-1
d_call: NA
v_call: TRBV20-1

cdr3_nt: TGTGCCAGCAGCATTAGGGGGGACAGGGGGCGCGTAGATACGCAGTATTTT
cdr3_aa: CASSIRGDRGRVDTQYF
cdr3_length: 17
clone_size: many
j_call: TRBJ2-3
d_call: TRBD1
v_call: TRBV7-6

cdr3_nt: TGTGCCAGCAGCCCAAGGGGGACTAGCGGGACCCTGAGCAATGAGCAGTTCTTC
cdr3_aa: CASSPRGTSGTLSNEQFF
cdr3_length: 18
clone_size: many
j_call: TRBJ2-1
d_call: TRBD2
v_call: TRBV12-3/TRBV12-4